This TCR beta chain was documented in a study of blood T cell repertoires in COVID-19 (dated by TCRdb to about 2020). Context from the whole study: Samples from collaborators originated in the United States, Italy and Spain and spanned both the acute and convalescent phases of COVID-19. The material from the prospective study consisted of cDNA or gDNA derived from T cells, B-cell-depleted T cells, or PBMCs. The dataset comprised deeply sampled blood TCRbeta repertoires from subjects exposed to, actively infected with, or recovered from COVID-19. A freely available public database, intended as a resource for researchers studying the immune response to SARS-CoV-2, is where the repertoires were released. Samples came from the ongoing ImmuneRACE study (first 160 participants) plus 1,254 subjects from 6 global collaborators. Sample metadata almost always included a de-identified subject ID, COVID-19 status, age in years and sex. HLA class I and class II types, where available, came from metadata supplied by the sample provider rather than from assay-based typing.

With regard to this clone: What antigen it recognizes has not been identified. There are no base qualities to consult, and no much larger clone falls within one base.

The full study reports these points: The quantity of clinical and demographic metadata differed by source and by participant and was supplied without curation.

Participants in the prospective study were aged roughly 18 to 90 years, lived in over 20 United States geographic areas, and enrolled through a virtual design. In the prospective study, cohorts were assigned on the basis of participant-reported clinical history obtained from a screening survey and a study questionnaire. In the prospective study, whole blood, serum and a nasopharyngeal or oropharyngeal swab were collected from each participant by mobile phlebotomists. Participants in the prospective study had the option to provide additional blood draws and questionnaires over a roughly 2-month period. Prospective study blood samples were shipped either frozen or at room temperature before DNA extraction. The germline V gene yields SGHNT for CDR1 and YENEEA for CDR2. Taken from cysteine to phenylalanine, the CDR3 has 19 residues. The sequence is cut down to CDR3 DNA, 57 bases in frame from base 1. The junction shows trimming of 1 base on V and 6 bases on J, and the gene matches do not reach 16 bases of it.

TCRbeta CDR3 regions were amplified from genomic DNA using the immunoSEQ Assay, a bias-controlled multiplex PCR. The authors' pipeline ran thus. The number of nucleated cells in each sample was estimated by amplification of reference gene primers within the assay. To quantify the absolute abundance of each unique TCRbeta CDR3 rearrangement, sequence reads were collapsed and filtered. Productive Simpson clonality was computed per sample as the square root of Simpson's diversity index over productive rearrangements. TCRdb carries this immuneACCESS record with in-frame sequences only. Its versions omit some clonotypes, under half of them owing to an unresolved V gene in the studies checked, with the rest unexplained. That table furnishes V, J and clone size, whereas the DNA furnished D and trimming. This sample has about 240,000 clones in its table, and about 86% of those were observed once. In total, the top ten clones hold around 3.3% of the sample.

Material: PBMCs or T cells enriched from blood (not recorded which). The clonotype originates from a middle-aged woman with acute COVID-19. The sequence joins TRBV11-3 to TRBJ2-1, and 9 junction bases match TRBD1. The nucleotide sequence is TGTGCCAGCAGCTTAGGGATAACACAGGGGGCGGGTAGCGGCAATGAGCAGTTCTTC. Translated, this gives CASSLGITQGAGSGNEQFF.